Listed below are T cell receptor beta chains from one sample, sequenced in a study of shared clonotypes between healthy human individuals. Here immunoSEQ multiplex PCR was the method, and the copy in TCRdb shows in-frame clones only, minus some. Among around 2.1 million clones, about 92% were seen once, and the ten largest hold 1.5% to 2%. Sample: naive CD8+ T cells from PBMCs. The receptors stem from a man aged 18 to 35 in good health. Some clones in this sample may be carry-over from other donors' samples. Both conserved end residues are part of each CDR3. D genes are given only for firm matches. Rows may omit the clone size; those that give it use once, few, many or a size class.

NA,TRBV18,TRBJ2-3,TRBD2,CASSPGPSGRALADTQYF,TGTGCCAGCTCACCGGGCCCTAGCGGGAGGGCATTAGCAGATACGCAGTATTTT
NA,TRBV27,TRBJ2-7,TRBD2,CASSLGSGSLHEQYF,TGTGCCAGCAGTTTAGGGAGCGGGAGTCTCCACGAGCAGTACTTC
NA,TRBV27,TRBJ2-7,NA,CASSPQPSYEQYF,TGTGCCAGCAGTCCTCAGCCCTCCTACGAGCAGTACTTC
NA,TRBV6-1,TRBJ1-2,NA,CASSEWGNPSYGYTF,TGTGCCAGCAGTGAATGGGGGAACCCGAGCTATGGCTACACCTTC
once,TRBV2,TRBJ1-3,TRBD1,CASSPRDSHSSSGNTIYF,TGTGCCAGCAGCCCCCGGGACAGTCACTCTTCCTCTGGAAACACCATATATTTT
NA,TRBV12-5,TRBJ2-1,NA,CASGLGVRGLYNEQFF,TGTGCTAGTGGCCTAGGAGTCCGGGGGCTCTACAATGAGCAGTTCTTC
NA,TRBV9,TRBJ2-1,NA,CASSVGGIYYNEQFF,TGTGCCAGCAGCGTTGGGGGAATTTACTACAATGAGCAGTTCTTC
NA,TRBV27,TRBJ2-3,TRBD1,CASRDIRRQGSDTQYF,TGTGCCAGCCGTGACATACGCAGACAGGGGTCAGATACGCAGTATTTT
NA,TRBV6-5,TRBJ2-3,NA,CASSYSRGSTDTQYF,TGTGCCAGCAGTTACTCGAGGGGGAGCACAGATACGCAGTATTTT
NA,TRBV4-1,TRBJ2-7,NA,CASSQQDRPPYEQYF,TGCGCCAGCAGCCAACAAGACAGGCCCCCCTACGAGCAGTACTTC
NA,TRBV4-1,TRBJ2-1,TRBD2,CASSQVGLAGNYNEQFF,TGCGCCAGCAGCCAGGTCGGACTAGCGGGAAATTACAATGAGCAGTTCTTC
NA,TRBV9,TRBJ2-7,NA,CASSVCRYF,TGTGCCAGCAGCGTATGTCGGTACTTC
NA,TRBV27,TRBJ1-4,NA,CASSITRTLSNEKLFF,TGTGCCAGCAGCATCACGAGGACATTGTCTAATGAAAAACTGTTTTTT
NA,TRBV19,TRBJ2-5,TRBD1,CATRTGGEETQYF,TGTGCCACCCGGACAGGGGGGGAGGAGACCCAGTACTTC
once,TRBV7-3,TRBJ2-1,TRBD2,CASSWASGLYNEQFF,TGTGCCAGCAGCTGGGCTAGCGGTCTCTACAATGAGCAGTTCTTC
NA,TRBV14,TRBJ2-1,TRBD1,CASSQLDRVGQFF,TGTGCCAGCAGCCAACTTGACAGGGTTGGGCAGTTCTTC
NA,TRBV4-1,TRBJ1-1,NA,CASSQGHMNTEAFF,TGCGCCAGCAGCCAAGGACATATGAACACTGAAGCTTTCTTT
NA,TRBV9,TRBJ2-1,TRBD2,CASSVSGRAIDEQFF,TGTGCCAGCAGCGTAAGTGGGAGGGCCATCGATGAGCAGTTCTTC
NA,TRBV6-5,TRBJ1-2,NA,CASLGGAGGGYTF,TGTGCCAGCTTAGGTGGGGCCGGTGGTGGCTACACCTTC
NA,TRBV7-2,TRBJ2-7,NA,CASSITPLYYEQYF,TGTGCCAGCAGCATCACCCCGCTCTACTACGAGCAGTACTTC
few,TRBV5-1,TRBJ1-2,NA,CASSLEGSGYTF,TGCGCCAGCAGCTTGGAGGGGTCAGGCTACACCTTC
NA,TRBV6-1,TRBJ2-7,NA,CASSESRRDYEQYF,TGTGCCAGCAGTGAATCTAGACGGGACTACGAGCAGTACTTC
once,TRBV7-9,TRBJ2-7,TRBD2,CASSSTSGGTYEQYF,TGTGCCAGCAGCTCGACTAGCGGGGGGACCTACGAGCAGTACTTC
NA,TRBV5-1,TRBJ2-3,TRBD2,CASSLNSGGVTDTQYF,TGCGCCAGCAGCTTGAATTCGGGAGGGGTCACAGATACGCAGTATTTT
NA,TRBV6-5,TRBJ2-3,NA,CASSYELAADTQYF,TGTGCCAGCAGTTACGAGCTAGCCGCAGATACGCAGTATTTT
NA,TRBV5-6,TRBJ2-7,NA,CASSHAGGFHEQYF,TGTGCCAGCAGCCATGCCGGCGGTTTCCACGAGCAGTACTTC
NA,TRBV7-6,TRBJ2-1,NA,CASSLVGDPEEGGYEQFF,TGTGCCAGCAGCTTAGTGGGCGACCCCGAAGAGGGGGGCTATGAGCAGTTCTTC
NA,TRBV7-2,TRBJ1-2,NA,CASSSRDRPNYGYTF,TGTGCCAGCAGCTCCCGGGACCGACCTAACTATGGCTACACCTTC
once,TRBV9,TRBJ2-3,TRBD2,CASSVFTAGEDDTQYF,TGTGCCAGCAGCGTCTTCACGGCGGGAGAGGATGATACGCAGTATTTT
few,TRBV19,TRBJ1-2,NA,CASTGLDGYTF,TGTGCCAGTACTGGGCTGGATGGCTACACCTTC
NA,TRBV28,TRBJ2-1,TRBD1,CASSLATGGEGGEQFF,TGTGCCAGCAGTTTAGCGACAGGGGGTGAAGGTGGGGAGCAGTTCTTC
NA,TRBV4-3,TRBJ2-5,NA,CASSQTLREETQYF,TGCGCCAGCAGCCAAACCCTCAGGGAAGAGACCCAGTACTTC
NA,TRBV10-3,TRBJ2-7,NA,CAITSQGPGEYEQYF,TGTGCCATCACCTCTCAGGGACCCGGGGAATACGAGCAGTACTTC
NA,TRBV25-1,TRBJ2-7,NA,CASSQSGSAYEQYF,TGTGCCAGCAGCCAGTCAGGCTCTGCCTACGAGCAGTACTTC
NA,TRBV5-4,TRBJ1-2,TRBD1,CASSPRTGDGYTF,TGTGCCAGCAGCCCCCGGACAGGGGATGGCTACACCTTC
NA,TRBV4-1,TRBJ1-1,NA,CASSPAEGRVTEAFF,TGCGCCAGCAGCCCCGCCGAGGGGCGGGTCACTGAAGCTTTCTTT
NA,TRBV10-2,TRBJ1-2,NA,CASSVQAAGLYYGYTF,TGCGCCAGCAGTGTCCAGGCGGCGGGTCTGTATTATGGCTACACCTTC
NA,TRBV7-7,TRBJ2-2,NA,CASSRNTGELFF,TGTGCCAGCAGCCGGAACACCGGGGAGCTGTTTTTT
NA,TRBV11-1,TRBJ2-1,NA,CASSWTRYNEQFF,TGTGCCAGCAGCTGGACCAGATACAATGAGCAGTTCTTC
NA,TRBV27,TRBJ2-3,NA,CASSLQGWDTQYF,TGTGCCAGCAGTTTACAGGGGTGGGATACGCAGTATTTT
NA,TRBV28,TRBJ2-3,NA,CASRGRGTTLPSTDTQYF,TGTGCCAGCAGGGGGCGCGGGACAACCCTTCCTAGCACAGATACGCAGTATTTT
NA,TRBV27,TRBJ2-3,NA,CASKGPGSTDTQYF,TGTGCCAGCAAAGGTCCAGGGAGCACAGATACGCAGTATTTT
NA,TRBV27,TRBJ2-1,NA,CASSTLSGGEGFF,TGTGCCAGCAGTACCCTCTCCGGGGGAGAAGGTTTCTTC
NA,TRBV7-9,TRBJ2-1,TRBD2,CASSFLAGGKDEQFF,TGTGCCAGCAGCTTTCTAGCGGGAGGGAAGGATGAGCAGTTCTTC
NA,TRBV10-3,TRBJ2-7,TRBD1,CAISEGLGQGSYEQYF,TGTGCCATCAGTGAGGGCCTGGGACAGGGGTCCTACGAGCAGTACTTC
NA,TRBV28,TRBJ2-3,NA,CASSSEGLSPADTQYF,TGTGCCAGCAGTTCAGAAGGACTATCCCCGGCAGATACGCAGTATTTT
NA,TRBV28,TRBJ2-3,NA,CATTPGRVTDTQYF,TGTGCCACGACACCCGGCAGGGTCACAGATACGCAGTATTTT
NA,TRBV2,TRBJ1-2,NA,CASSESRGRPGPWDGYTF,TGTGCCAGCAGTGAATCTCGGGGGCGACCTGGGCCTTGGGATGGCTACACCTTC
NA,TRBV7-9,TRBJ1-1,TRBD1,CASSPRDRVMNTEAFF,TGTGCCAGCAGCCCCAGGGACAGGGTCATGAACACTGAAGCTTTCTTT
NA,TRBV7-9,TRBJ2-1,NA,CASVTGHNEQFF,TGTGCCAGCGTGACGGGGCACAATGAGCAGTTCTTC
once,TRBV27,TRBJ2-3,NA,CATFLTPDTQYF,TGTGCCACCTTTCTCACCCCAGATACGCAGTATTTT
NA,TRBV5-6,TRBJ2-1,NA,CASSLAIESDEQFF,TGTGCCAGCAGCTTGGCCATCGAGAGCGATGAGCAGTTCTTC
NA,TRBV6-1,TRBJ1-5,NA,CASSETPPNSNQPQHF,TGTGCCAGCAGTGAAACGCCACCAAATAGCAATCAGCCCCAGCATTTT
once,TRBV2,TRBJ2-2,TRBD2,CASSSGTSDTGELFF,TGTGCCAGCAGCAGCGGGACTAGCGATACCGGGGAGCTGTTTTTT
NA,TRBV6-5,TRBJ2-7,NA,CASSPRAGPSYEQYF,TGTGCCAGCAGTCCCCGCGCCGGGCCTTCCTACGAGCAGTACTTC
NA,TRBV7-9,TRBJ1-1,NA,CASSDDQGMYTEAFF,TGTGCCAGCAGCGACGACCAGGGCATGTACACTGAAGCTTTCTTT
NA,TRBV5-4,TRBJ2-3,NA,CASSSAGGHRLDTQYF,TGTGCCAGCAGCTCCGCGGGCGGACACCGGTTGGATACGCAGTATTTT
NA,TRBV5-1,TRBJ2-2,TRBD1,CASSWTGAFSNTGELFF,TGCGCCAGCAGCTGGACAGGAGCCTTCTCGAACACCGGGGAGCTGTTTTTT
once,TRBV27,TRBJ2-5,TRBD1,CASSPRQGQETQYF,TGTGCCAGCAGTCCCCGACAGGGCCAAGAGACCCAGTACTTC
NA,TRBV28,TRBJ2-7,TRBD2,CASSRLAGSSYEQYF,TGTGCCAGCAGCAGACTAGCGGGGAGCTCCTACGAGCAGTACTTC